The T cell receptor (beta chain) under discussion was sequenced for a study of T cell changes during pregnancy in multiple sclerosis. TCRdb's table, derived via immunoSEQ multiplex PCR, lists solely in-frame clones and lacks some. The top ten hold 0.39% of the sample, which has tens of thousands of clones, around 93% seen once. V dropped 3 bases and J dropped 4; count of bases not matched to a gene: 7. CDR3 length: 16 residues. Germline CDR1 KGHSH, CDR2 LQKENI. This material consisted of CD4+ T cells from peripheral blood mononuclear cells, taken in the second trimester of pregnancy. The V and J genes are TRBV18 and TRBJ1-2, with 11 positions matching TRBD1. The receptor comes from a female donor with multiple sclerosis, enrolled in a pregnancy study. CDR3 protein: CASSPGRTGGVYGYTF. The CDR3 DNA sequence: TGTGCCAGCTCACCGGGGAGGACAGGGGGCGTCTATGGCTACACCTTC.